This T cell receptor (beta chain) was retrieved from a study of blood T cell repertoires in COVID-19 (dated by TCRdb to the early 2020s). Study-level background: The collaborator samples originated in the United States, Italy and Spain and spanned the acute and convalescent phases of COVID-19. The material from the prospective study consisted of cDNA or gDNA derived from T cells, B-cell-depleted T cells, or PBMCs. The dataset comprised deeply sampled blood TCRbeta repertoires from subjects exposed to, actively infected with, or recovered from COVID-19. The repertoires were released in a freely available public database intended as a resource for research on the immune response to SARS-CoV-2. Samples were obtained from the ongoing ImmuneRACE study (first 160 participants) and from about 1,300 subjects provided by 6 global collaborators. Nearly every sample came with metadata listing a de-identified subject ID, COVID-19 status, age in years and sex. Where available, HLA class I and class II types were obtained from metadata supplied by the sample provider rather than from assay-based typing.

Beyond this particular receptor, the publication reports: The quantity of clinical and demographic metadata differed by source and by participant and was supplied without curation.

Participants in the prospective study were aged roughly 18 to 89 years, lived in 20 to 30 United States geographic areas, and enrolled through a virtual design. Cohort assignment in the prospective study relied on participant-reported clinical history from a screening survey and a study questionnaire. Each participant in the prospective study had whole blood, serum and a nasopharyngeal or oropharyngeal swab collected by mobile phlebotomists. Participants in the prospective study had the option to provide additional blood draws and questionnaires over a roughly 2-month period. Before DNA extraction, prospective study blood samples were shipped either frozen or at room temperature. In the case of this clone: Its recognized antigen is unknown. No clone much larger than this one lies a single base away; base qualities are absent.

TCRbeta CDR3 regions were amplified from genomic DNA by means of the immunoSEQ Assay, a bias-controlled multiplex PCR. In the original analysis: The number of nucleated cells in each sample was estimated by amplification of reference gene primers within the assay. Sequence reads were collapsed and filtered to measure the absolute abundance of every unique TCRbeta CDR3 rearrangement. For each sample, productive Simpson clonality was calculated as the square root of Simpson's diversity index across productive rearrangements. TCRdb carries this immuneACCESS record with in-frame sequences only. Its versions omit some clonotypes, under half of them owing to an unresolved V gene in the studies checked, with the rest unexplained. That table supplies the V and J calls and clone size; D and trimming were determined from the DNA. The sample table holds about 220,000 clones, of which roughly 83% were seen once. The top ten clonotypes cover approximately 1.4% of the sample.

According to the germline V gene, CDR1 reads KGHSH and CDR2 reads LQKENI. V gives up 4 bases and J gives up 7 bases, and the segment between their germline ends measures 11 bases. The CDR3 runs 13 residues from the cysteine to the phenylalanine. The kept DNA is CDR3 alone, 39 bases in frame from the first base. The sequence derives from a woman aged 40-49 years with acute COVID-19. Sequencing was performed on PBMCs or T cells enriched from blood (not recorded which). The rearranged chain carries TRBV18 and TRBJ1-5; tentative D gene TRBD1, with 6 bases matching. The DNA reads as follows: TGTGCCAGCTCACAAGGGGGAGGGCAGCCCCAGCATTTT. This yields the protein CASSQGGGQPQHF. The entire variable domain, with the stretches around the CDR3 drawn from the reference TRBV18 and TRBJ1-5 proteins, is NAGVMQNPRHLVRRRGQEARLRCSPMKGHSHVYWYRQLPEEGLKFMVYLQKENIIDESGMPKERFSAEFPKEGPSILRIQQVVRGDSAAYFCASSQGGGQPQHFGDGTRLSIL.